Given below is one TCR beta chain in context. Its recognized antigen is unknown. Nothing much larger sits one base from this clone, and base qualities are not available. The record originates from a study of Ad26.COV2.S vaccination and SARS-CoV-2 variants (dated by TCRdb to the early 2020s). About the study as a whole: Donors in the vaccine arm were drawn from COV1001, a phase I-IIa trial of Ad26.COV2.S in healthy adults that was multicentre, randomized, double-blind and placebo-controlled. Ad26.COV2.S was administered intramuscularly at 5 x 10^10 or 1 x 10^11 viral particles, either as a single shot or as two shots given 56 days apart. Sequencing of the TCRbeta repertoire served to evaluate the specificity and breadth of SARS-CoV-2-reactive T cell receptors following Ad26.COV2.S vaccination. The TCR-sequenced set comprised about 32 samples: approximately 19 Ad26.COV2.S vaccine recipients, 5 placebo recipients and 8 SARS-CoV-2 convalescent individuals. Trial participants were randomized into five groups of five: low-dose or high-dose Ad26.COV2.S given once or twice, or placebo on both occasions. Investigators remained blinded to trial group allocation during experiments and outcome assessment.

General conclusions and limits of the study: The study was not powered to compare responses between vaccine doses or regimens. Non-spike TCR breadth was comparable between vaccine and placebo recipients, consistent with the vaccine containing only spike. The authors noted that total T cell responses may have been underestimated by the TCR breadth and depth analyses. Substantial breadth of spike-specific CD8+ and CD4+ T cell responses was reported after vaccination. Ad26.COV2.S recipients had higher spike-specific TCR breadth than placebo recipients (P = 0.0014).

Sequences SGDLS (CDR1) and YYNGEE (CDR2) are obtained from the germline V gene. Taken from cysteine to phenylalanine, the CDR3 has 18 residues. Only the CDR3 DNA stays, 54 bases, in frame from base 1. Compared with germline, V lacks 0 bases and J lacks 5 bases; bases without a gene match: 15. What the treatment or condition label conveys for this sample: some 20 received Ad26.COV2.S at low or high dose, single or two shots; 5 received placebo; per-sample allocation not given. For vaccine and placebo recipients, repertoires were sequenced using samples collected on day 63 after the first injection. Between 29 July and 7 August 2020, Cohort 1b enrolled fewer than 30 adults aged 18-55 years at one site in Boston, USA. Ad26.COV2.S was a replication-incompetent adenovirus type 26 vector expressing a prefusion-stabilized SARS-CoV-2 spike protein from the original Wuhan strain. TCRbeta CDR3 regions were sequenced with the immunoSEQ Assay. After extraction, genomic DNA underwent amplification by bias-controlled multiplex PCR, followed by high-throughput sequencing. The source study handled its data this way. To quantify the absolute abundance of every unique TCRbeta CDR3 region, sequences were collapsed and filtered. T cell fraction was estimated by normalizing TCRbeta template counts to usable DNA, with usable DNA measured through amplification of reference genes found in all nucleated cells. Repertoire TCRs were annotated as SARS-CoV-2-specific by exact matching of V gene, CDR3 amino acid sequence and J gene to a known reactive TCR set. The reference SARS-CoV-2 TCR set came from MIRA and was filtered for enrichment in COVID-19-positive ImmuneCODE repertoires, removing public or cross-reactive TCRs. Using the MIRA antigens, annotated TCRs were further analysed by specific ORF or by position within an ORF. Depth was the summed frequency of annotated unique rearrangements, while breadth was defined as annotated unique rearrangements over total unique productive rearrangements. Two-sided Wilcoxon rank-sum tests were used to compare TCR breadth between groups. Drawn from immuneACCESS, this table holds only the in-frame rearrangements with V and J called that TCRdb kept. Clones are partly lost; checked studies trace under half to an unresolved V gene and leave the rest unexplained. That table is the source of V, J and clone size, and D and trimming were worked out from the DNA. Present in this sample are around 450,000 clones, approximately 90% of which were seen just once. The ten largest account for 3.6% of the sample.

This TCR was sampled from a person between 18 and 59 years old who received the Ad26.COV2.S COVID-19 vaccine or a placebo. The sequencing used peripheral blood, collected in a trial of Ad26.COV2.S vaccine versus placebo. The chain employs TRBV9 and TRBJ1-2; 8 middle bases align to TRBD1. The CDR3 is CASSVAIVGQGAGYGYTF. The sequence in DNA is TGTGCCAGCAGCGTAGCAATCGTTGGGCAGGGGGCAGGGTATGGCTACACCTTC.